This T cell receptor (beta chain) was identified in a study of blood T cells in healthy people across ages. Sample-barcoded 5' priming and a J-beta primer mix drove a second PCR of about 7 to 12 cycles. Via MiXCR, TCRdb re-called the 5' RACE reads, giving one row per CDR3 protein. Altogether approximately 820,000 distinct CDR3 sequences are present, around 43% being singletons, with the ten largest covering nearly 20%. V lost 2 bases to trimming and J lost 3 bases; unmatched junction nucleotides: 8. Germline-derived CDR1 and CDR2 are MNHEY and SVGEGT. The length of the CDR3 is 16 residues. Every donor gave roughly 9.2 milliliters of peripheral blood.

The clonotype was recovered from a man between 60 and 75 years old in good health. The sequenced sample was blood. The chain links TRBV6-2 or TRBV6-3 to TRBJ2-3; 7 nucleotides line up with TRBD1. CDR3 nucleotides: TGTGCCAGCAGTTACCCCGACAGGGTTCGAACAGATACGCAGTATTTT. Its protein product is CASSYPDRVRTDTQYF.